This TCR beta chain was sequenced for a study of T cells in Graves' hyperthyroidism and ophthalmopathy. General study results and limits: Ophthalmopathy was identified by the model a median about 6 months ahead of onset. The blood repertoire included most of the expanded thyroid clonotypes above 0.001.

This clonotype came up many times. What it binds is unknown. With 0 bases removed from V and 4 bases from J, the gap between germline ends came to 19 bases. The CDR3 is made up of 18 amino acids. Germline CDR1 and CDR2: MNHNY and SVGAGI (reference sequence). Amplification yielded TCR beta CDR3 regions, with RNA transcripts as the source. In the first-round RT-PCR of the TCR CDR3, the HTBI primer set was used. TCRdb reprocessed the multiplex PCR reads with MiXCR, giving one entry per CDR3 protein. The sample includes approximately 740,000 distinct CDR3 sequences, around 15% seen only once; the top ten take about 9.4%.

This receptor was taken from a young woman with Graves' hyperthyroidism. Material: blood. V usage is TRBV6-6 and J usage is TRBJ2-1; tentative D call: TRBD2 (6 bases). The CDR3 nucleotides read TGTGCCAGCAGTTACTCAGGGACTCCAGACGGAGGGTACAATGAGCAGTTCTTC. It encodes CASSYSGTPDGGYNEQFF.